This T cell receptor (beta chain) is drawn from a study of cytomegalovirus exposure and HLA in healthy donors. This clone was detected a few times. Primers for the PCR totalled 60 Vbeta and 13 Jbeta. Profiling relied on immunoSEQ multiplex PCR, and the TCRdb table lists in-frame clones only, not all of them. Found here are about 130,000 clones, around 86% of them singletons; the top ten hold 0.6% to 0.7%. This CDR3 has 15 amino acids. Trimming removed 4 bases from V and 6 bases from J; junction bases left unmatched: 13. Germline V gene lookup returns CDR1 SGDLS and CDR2 YYNGEE. The TCR comes from a young man in good health and CMV-seronegative. This chain uses TRBV9 with TRBJ2-7; 7 bases are a match to TRBD1. The sequencing input was PBMCs. The CDR3 loop reads CASSPLSTGISEQYF. DNA for the CDR3: TGTGCCAGCAGCCCTCTTTCGACAGGGATCAGCGAGCAGTACTTC.